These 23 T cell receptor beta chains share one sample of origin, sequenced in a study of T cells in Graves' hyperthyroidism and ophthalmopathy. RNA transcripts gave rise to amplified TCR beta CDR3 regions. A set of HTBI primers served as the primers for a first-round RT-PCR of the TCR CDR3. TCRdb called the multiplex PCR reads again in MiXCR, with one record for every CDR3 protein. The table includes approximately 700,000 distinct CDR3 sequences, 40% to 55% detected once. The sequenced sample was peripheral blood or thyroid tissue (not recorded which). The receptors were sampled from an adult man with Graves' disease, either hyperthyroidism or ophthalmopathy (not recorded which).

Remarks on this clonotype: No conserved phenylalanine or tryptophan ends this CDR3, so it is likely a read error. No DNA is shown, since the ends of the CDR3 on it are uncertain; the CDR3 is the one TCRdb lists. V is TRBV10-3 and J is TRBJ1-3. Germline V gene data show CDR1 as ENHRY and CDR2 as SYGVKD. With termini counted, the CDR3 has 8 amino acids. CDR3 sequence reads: CAISESGY.

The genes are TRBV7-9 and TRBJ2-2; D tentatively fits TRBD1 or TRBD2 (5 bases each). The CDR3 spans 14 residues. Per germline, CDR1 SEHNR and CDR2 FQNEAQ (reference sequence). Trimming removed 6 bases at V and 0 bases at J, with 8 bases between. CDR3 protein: CASRRDANTGELFF. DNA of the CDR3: TGTGCCAGCAGACGGGACGCGAACACCGGGGAGCTGTTTTTT.

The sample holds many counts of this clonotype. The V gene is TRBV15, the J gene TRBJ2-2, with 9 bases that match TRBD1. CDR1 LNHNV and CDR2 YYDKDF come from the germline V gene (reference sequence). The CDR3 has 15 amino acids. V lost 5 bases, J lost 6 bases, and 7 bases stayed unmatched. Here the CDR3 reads CATSATRTGAGELFF. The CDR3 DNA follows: TGTGCCACCAGCGCTACTAGGACAGGGGCCGGGGAGCTGTTTTTT.

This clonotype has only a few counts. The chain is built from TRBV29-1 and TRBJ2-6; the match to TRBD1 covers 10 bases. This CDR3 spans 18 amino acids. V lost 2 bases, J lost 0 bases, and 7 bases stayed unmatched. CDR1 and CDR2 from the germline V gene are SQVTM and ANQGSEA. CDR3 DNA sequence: TGCAGCGTTGAAAGGTTCGGGACAGGGGCCTCTGGGGCCAACGTCCTGACTTTC. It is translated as CSVERFGTGASGANVLTF.

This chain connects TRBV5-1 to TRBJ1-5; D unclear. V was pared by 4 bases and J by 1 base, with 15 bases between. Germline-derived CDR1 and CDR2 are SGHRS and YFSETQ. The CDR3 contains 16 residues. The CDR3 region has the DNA TGCGCCAGCAGCAATGGACTAGCGGGGAGCAATCAGCCCCAGCATTTT. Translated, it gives CASSNGLAGSNQPQHF. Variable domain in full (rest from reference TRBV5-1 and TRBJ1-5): KAGVTQTPRYLIKTRGQQVTLSCSPISGHRSVSWYQQTPGQGLQFLFEYFSETQRNKGNFPGRFSGRQFSNSRSEMNVSTLELGDSALYLCASSNGLAGSNQPQHFGDGTRLSIL.

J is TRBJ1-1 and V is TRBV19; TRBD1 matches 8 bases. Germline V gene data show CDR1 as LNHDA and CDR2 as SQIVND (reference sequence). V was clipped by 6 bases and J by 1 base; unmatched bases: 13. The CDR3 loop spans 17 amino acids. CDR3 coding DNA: TGTGCCAGTAGGAAGTTGAAAGACAGGGGAGAGAACACTGAAGCTTTCTTT. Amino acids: CASRKLKDRGENTEAFF.

In DNA form, the CDR3 reads TGTGCCACCAGTGATACCGGGACAGGGGGCCGCAATCAGCCCCAGCATTTT. Protein product: CATSDTGTGGRNQPQHF. V usage is TRBV24-1 and J usage is TRBJ1-5; 12 nucleotides align to TRBD1. The CDR3 has 17 residues. Germline values: CDR1 KGHDR, CDR2 SFDVKD. The V gene end was trimmed by 3 bases and the J gene end by 2 bases; junction bases not matched to a gene: 4.

The CDR3 region has the DNA TGTGCCAGCAGCTTAACCCAGAACTCTGGAAACACCATATATTTT. Protein: CASSLTQNSGNTIYF. The chain employs TRBV7-8 and TRBJ1-3, with D uncertain. The germline V gene encodes CDR1 SGHVS and CDR2 FQNEAQ. The CDR3 is 15 residues long. Trimming shortened V by 2 bases and J by 0 bases, and 8 bases separated the two germline ends.

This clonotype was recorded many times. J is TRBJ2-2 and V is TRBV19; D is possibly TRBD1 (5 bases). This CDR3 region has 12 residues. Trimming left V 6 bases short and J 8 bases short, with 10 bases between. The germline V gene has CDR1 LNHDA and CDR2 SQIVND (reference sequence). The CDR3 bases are TGTGCCAGTAGCAACAGGTTTGGGGAGCTGTTTTTT. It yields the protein CASSNRFGELFF.

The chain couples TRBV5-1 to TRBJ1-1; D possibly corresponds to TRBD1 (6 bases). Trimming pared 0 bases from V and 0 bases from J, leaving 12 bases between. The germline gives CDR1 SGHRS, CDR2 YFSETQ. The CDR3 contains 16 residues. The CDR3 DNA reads TGCGCCAGCAGCTTGGTCTCCGGGACAATGAACACTGAAGCTTTCTTT. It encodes CASSLVSGTMNTEAFF.

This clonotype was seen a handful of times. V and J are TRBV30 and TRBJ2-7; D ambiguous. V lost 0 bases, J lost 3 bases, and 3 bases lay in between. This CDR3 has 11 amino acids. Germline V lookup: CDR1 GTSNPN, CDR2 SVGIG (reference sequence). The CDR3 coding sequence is TGTGCCTGGAGTGTTGGCTACGAGCAGTACTTC. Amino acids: CAWSVGYEQYF.

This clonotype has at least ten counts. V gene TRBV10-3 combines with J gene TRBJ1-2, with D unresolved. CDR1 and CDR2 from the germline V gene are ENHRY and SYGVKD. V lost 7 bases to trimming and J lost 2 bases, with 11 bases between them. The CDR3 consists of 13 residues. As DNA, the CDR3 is TGTGCCATCACGACCGCAATGAACTATGGCTACACCTTC. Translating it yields CAITTAMNYGYTF.

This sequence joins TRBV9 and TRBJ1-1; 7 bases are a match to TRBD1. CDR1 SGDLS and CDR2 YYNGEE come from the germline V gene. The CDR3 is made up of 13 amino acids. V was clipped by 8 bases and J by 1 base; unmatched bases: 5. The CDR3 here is CASNDRANTEAFF. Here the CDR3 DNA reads TGTGCCAGTAACGACAGGGCGAACACTGAAGCTTTCTTT.

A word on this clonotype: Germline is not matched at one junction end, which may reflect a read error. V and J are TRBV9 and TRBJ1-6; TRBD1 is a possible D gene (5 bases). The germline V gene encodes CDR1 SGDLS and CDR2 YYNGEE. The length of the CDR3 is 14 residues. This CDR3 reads CASNVAGTDSPLHF. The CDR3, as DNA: TGTGCCAGCAACGTAGCGGGGACGGATTCACCCCTCCACTTT.

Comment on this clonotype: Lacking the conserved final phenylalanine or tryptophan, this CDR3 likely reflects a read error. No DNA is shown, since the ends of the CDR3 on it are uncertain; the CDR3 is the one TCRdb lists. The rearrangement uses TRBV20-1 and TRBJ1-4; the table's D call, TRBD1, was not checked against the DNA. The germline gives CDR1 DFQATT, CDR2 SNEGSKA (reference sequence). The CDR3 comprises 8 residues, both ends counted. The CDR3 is CSASAGAV.

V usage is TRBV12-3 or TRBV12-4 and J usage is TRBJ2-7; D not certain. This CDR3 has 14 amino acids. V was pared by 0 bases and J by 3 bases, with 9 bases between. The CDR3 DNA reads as TGTGCCAGCAGTTTAGCGGCCGCGAGCTACGAGCAGTACTTC. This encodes CASSLAAASYEQYF.

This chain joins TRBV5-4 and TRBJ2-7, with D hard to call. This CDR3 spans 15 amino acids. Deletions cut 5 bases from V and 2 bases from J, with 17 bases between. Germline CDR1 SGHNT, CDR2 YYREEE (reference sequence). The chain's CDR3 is CASSEIETAAYEQYF. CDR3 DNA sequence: TGTGCCAGCAGTGAAATAGAGACGGCGGCCTACGAGCAGTACTTC.

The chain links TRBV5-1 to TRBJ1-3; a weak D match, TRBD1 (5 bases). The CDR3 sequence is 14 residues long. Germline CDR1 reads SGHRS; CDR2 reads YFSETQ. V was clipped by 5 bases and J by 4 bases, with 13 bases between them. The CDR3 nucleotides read TGCGCCAGCAGTTCGGGGGACGGAGGAAACACCATATATTTT. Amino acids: CASSSGDGGNTIYF.

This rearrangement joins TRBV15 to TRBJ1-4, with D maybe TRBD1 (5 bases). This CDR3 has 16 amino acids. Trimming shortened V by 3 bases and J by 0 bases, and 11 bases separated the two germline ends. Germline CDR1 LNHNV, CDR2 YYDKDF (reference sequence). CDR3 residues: CATSSEGLATNEKLFF. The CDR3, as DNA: TGTGCCACCAGCAGCGAGGGACTGGCAACTAATGAAAAACTGTTTTTT.

In nucleotides, the CDR3 is TGTGCTAGTGGGACGGGTACGGCCAATCAGCCCCAGCATTTT. This codes for CASGTGTANQPQHF. The chain uses TRBV12-5 and TRBJ1-5; D not resolved. The V and J ends lost 6 bases and 3 bases respectively, with 12 bases between them. The CDR3 is 14 residues long. The V gene's germline CDR1 is LGHNT and CDR2 FRNRAP.

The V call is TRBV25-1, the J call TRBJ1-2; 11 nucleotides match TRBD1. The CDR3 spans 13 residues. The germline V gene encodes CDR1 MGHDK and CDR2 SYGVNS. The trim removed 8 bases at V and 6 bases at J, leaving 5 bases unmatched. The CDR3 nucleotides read TGTGCCAGCTGGACAGGGGGCGTTGATGGCTACACCTTC. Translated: CASWTGGVDGYTF.

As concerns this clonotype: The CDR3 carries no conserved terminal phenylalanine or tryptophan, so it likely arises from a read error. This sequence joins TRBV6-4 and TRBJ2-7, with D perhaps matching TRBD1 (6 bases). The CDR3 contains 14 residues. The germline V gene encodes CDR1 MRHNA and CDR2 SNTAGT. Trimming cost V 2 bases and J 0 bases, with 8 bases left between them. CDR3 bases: TGTGCCAGCAGTGACGGGGGCGACTCCTACGAGCAGTACTTA. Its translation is CASSDGGDSYEQYL.

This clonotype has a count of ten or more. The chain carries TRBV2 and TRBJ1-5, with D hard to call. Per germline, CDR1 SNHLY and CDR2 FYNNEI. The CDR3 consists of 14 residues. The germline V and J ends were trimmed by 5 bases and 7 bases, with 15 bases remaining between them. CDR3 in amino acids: CASSKPTDGQPQHF. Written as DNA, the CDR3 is TGTGCCAGCAGTAAACCGACGGACGGGCAGCCCCAGCATTTT.